These T cell receptor beta chains were read from a single sample in a study of T cells of healthy individuals. TCRdb re-called the 5' RACE reads through MiXCR, storing one row per CDR3 protein. The repertoire holds 41,000 or so distinct CDR3 sequences, with approximately 4.9% as singletons. These receptors were collected from a human donor in good health. Both conserved end residues are part of each CDR3. Each record gives: clone size, D gene, V gene, J gene, CDR3 DNA, CDR3 protein. A D gene is named only where the DNA matches it firmly. The size of a clone is reported for some rows only, either as once, few or many, or as a class for expanded clones.

>NA|NA|TRBV7-2|TRBJ2-7
TGTGCCAGCAGCTTAGGGCTAGCTCATTCCTACGAGCAGTACTTC
CASSLGLAHSYEQYF
>medium-sized|NA|TRBV20-1|TRBJ2-5
TGCAGTGCCCAGCACCAAGAGACCCAGTACTTC
CSAQHQETQYF
>few|NA|TRBV30|TRBJ1-2
TGTGCCTGGAGTGTCATACGGGTTTTGGACTATGGCTACACCTTC
CAWSVIRVLDYGYTF
>many|NA|TRBV7-2|TRBJ2-7
TGTGCCAGCAGCTTGGGCACTGCCTACGAGCAGTACTTC
CASSLGTAYEQYF
>many|TRBD1|TRBV7-2|TRBJ1-4
TGTGCCAGCAGCTCCAACCCCCCGGGACAGATAAATGAAAAACTGTTTTTT
CASSSNPPGQINEKLFF
>few|TRBD2|TRBV28|TRBJ2-1
TGTGCCAGCAGGACTAGCGGGGGGGCCAATGAGCAGTTCTTC
CASRTSGGANEQFF
>few|TRBD1|TRBV12-3/TRBV12-4|TRBJ2-2
TGTGCCAGCAAGGGGGCGCCTCGGGGGGAGCTGTTTTTT
CASKGAPRGELFF
>many|TRBD1|TRBV7-9|TRBJ2-1
TGTGCCAGCAGCTTAGGTTTCGGGACAGGGTGGTACAATGAGCAGTTCTTC
CASSLGFGTGWYNEQFF
>NA|NA|TRBV27|TRBJ2-7
TGTGCCAGCAGTTTGGGCGTCCCCTTAGGTAGCCACGAGCAGTACTTC
CASSLGVPLGSHEQYF
>few|NA|TRBV7-2|TRBJ1-2
TGTGCCAGCAGCTTAGGGGGGCCTAACTATGGCTACACCTTC
CASSLGGPNYGYTF
>NA|TRBD2|TRBV4-2|TRBJ2-7
TGTGCCAGCAGCCCATCAGCCGGGACTAGCGGGATTTACGAGCAGTACTTC
CASSPSAGTSGIYEQYF
>NA|NA|TRBV6-1|TRBJ1-4
TGTGCCAGCAGTGTTCAGGAAGAGTCTCATGAAAAACTGTTTTTT
CASSVQEESHEKLFF
>NA|NA|TRBV20-1|TRBJ2-3
TGCAGTACGGGACCAAACACAGATACGCAGTATTTT
CSTGPNTDTQYF
>many|NA|TRBV7-2|TRBJ2-5
TGTGCCAGCAGCTTATATATACAAGAGACCCAGTACTTC
CASSLYIQETQYF
>many|TRBD1|TRBV9|TRBJ1-4
TGTGCCAGCAGTCAGGGACAGGGAAATGAAAAACTGTTTTTT
CASSQGQGNEKLFF
>few|NA|TRBV5-1|TRBJ2-5
TGCGCCAGCAGCTTGACAGGGCCTCGAGAGACCCAGTACTTC
CASSLTGPRETQYF
>few|NA|TRBV12-3/TRBV12-4|TRBJ2-5
TGTGCCAGCAGACCGCGGGTAGGGTTAGAGACCCAGTACTTC
CASRPRVGLETQYF
>many|TRBD1|TRBV29-1|TRBJ2-7
TGCAGCGTCCAAGAGGGACAGGGAGGGTACGAGCAGTACTTC
CSVQEGQGGYEQYF
>many|NA|TRBV5-1|TRBJ2-3
TGCGCCAGCAGCTTGAGGGGGGGAATGGATACGCAGTATTTT
CASSLRGGMDTQYF
>NA|TRBD2|TRBV5-1|TRBJ2-6
TGCGCCAGCAGCTTGAGCGGGGTTGAATCCAACGTCCTGACTTTC
CASSLSGVESNVLTF
>many|TRBD2|TRBV6-2/TRBV6-3|TRBJ2-5
TGTGCCAGCAGTGGCAGCGGGGGGCAAGAGACCCAGTACTTC
CASSGSGGQETQYF
>many|TRBD2|TRBV20-1|TRBJ2-5
TGCAGTGCTGCGCCGACTAGCGAAGAGACCCAGTACTTC
CSAAPTSEETQYF
>many|NA|TRBV10-3|TRBJ2-2
TGTGCCATCAGTCTGGACAGTTTCGGGGAGCTGTTTTTT
CAISLDSFGELFF
>few|NA|TRBV15|TRBJ2-3
TGTGCCACCAGCAGAGATTGGGGCGGAAGCACAGATACGCAGTATTTT
CATSRDWGGSTDTQYF
>many|NA|TRBV7-9|TRBJ1-5
TGTGCCAGCAGCCTCCCCGGGAATCAGCCCCAGCATTTT
CASSLPGNQPQHF
>NA|NA|TRBV14|TRBJ1-1
TGTGCCAGCAGCCCCAAATCCAGGTATGGTGAAGCTTTCTTT
CASSPKSRYGEAFF
>many|NA|TRBV30|TRBJ2-7
TGTGCCTGGAGTAAATCCTCCTACGAGCAGTACTTC
CAWSKSSYEQYF
>few|NA|TRBV4-2|TRBJ2-2
TGTGCCAGCAGCCACGTACCCGGGGAGCTGTTTTTT
CASSHVPGELFF
>many|NA|TRBV6-4|TRBJ2-1
TGTGCCAGCAGTGACGGGAGCTCCTACAATGAGCAGTTCTTC
CASSDGSSYNEQFF
>many|NA|TRBV12-3/TRBV12-4|TRBJ1-2
TGTGCCAGCAGTTTCGGGGGTGATGGCTACACCTTC
CASSFGGDGYTF
>many|NA|TRBV7-7|TRBJ2-3
TGTGCTAGCAGCTTTTCCCTCACAGATACGCAGTATTTT
CASSFSLTDTQYF
>many|NA|TRBV3-1|TRBJ1-2
TGTGCCAGCAGCCAAGGGGTCAGGGCGAACTCCTATGGCTACACCTTC
CASSQGVRANSYGYTF
>many|NA|TRBV12-3/TRBV12-4|TRBJ2-2
TGTGCCAGCAGTCCGGACTTGAACACCGGGGAGCTGTTTTTT
CASSPDLNTGELFF
>many|NA|TRBV4-3|TRBJ2-7
TGCGCCAGCAGCCAAAGGTCGGGGATATACTACGAGCAGTACTTC
CASSQRSGIYYEQYF
>many|TRBD2|TRBV20-1|TRBJ2-1
TGCAGTGCTAGAGTCAGTAGCGGGAGCCATGAGCAGTTCTTC
CSARVSSGSHEQFF
>few|NA|TRBV5-4|TRBJ2-7
TGTGCCAGCAGCCCGGGGGATGACGAGCAGTACTTC
CASSPGDDEQYF
>NA|TRBD1|TRBV11-2|TRBJ1-1
TGTGCCAGCAGCTACAGGGGTACGGGTGGCACTGAAGCTTTCTTT
CASSYRGTGGTEAFF
>many|NA|TRBV18|TRBJ1-5
TGTGCCAGCTCACCATCCCGGGGCAACCTGGGCAATCAGCCCCAGCATTTT
CASSPSRGNLGNQPQHF
>NA|TRBD2|TRBV19|TRBJ2-1
TGTGCCAGTAGTTTCGGACTAGCGGGAGGTCTGGAGCAGTTCTTC
CASSFGLAGGLEQFF
>many|NA|TRBV5-1|TRBJ2-3
TGCGCCAGCAGCTCATATGGGACCTACACAGATACGCAGTATTTT
CASSSYGTYTDTQYF
>many|NA|TRBV20-1|TRBJ2-2
TGCAGTGCTAAGCGGGCAGTGGCCGGGGAGCTGTTTTTT
CSAKRAVAGELFF
>few|NA|TRBV28|TRBJ1-2
TGTGCCAGCAGCCTAACCCGCGGCTATGGCTACACCTTC
CASSLTRGYGYTF
>few|NA|TRBV6-1|TRBJ2-3
TGTGCCAGCTGCCCAATAGGGGAGGTCCCTCCGGGTGATACGCAGTATTTT
CASCPIGEVPPGDTQYF
>many|NA|TRBV11-3|TRBJ2-7
TGTGCCAGCAGCTTAGGGCTATACGAGCAGTACTTC
CASSLGLYEQYF
>few|NA|TRBV26|TRBJ1-5
TGTGCCAGCAGTTCGGACAGGGATAGCAATCAGCCCCAGCATTTT
CASSSDRDSNQPQHF